These 31 T cell receptor beta chains originate from one sample sequenced in a study of T cells in Graves' hyperthyroidism and ophthalmopathy. TCR beta CDR3 sequences were amplified from RNA transcripts. An initial round of RT-PCR targeting the TCR CDR3 relied on the HTBI primer set. TCRdb re-called the multiplex PCR reads through MiXCR, storing one row per CDR3 protein. The sample lists about 600,000 distinct CDR3 sequences, more than 12% occurring once. Sequences were obtained from blood. These receptors came from a woman aged 45 to 65 with Graves' ophthalmopathy.

This clonotype was seen at least ten times. The chain employs TRBV27 and TRBJ2-3; 8 positions agree with TRBD2. Germline V gives CDR1 MNHEY, CDR2 SMNVEV (reference sequence). The CDR3 is made up of 16 amino acids. V lost 4 bases and J lost 4; bases outside the gene matches: 10. In nucleotides, the CDR3 is TGTGCCAGCAGTTCTCCAGTGCGGGAGGTGCCAGATACGCAGTATTTT. Translating it yields CASSSPVREVPDTQYF.

With regard to this clonotype: One end of the junction fails to match germline, which may point to a read error. The chain employs TRBV5-4 and TRBJ2-4; D perhaps matches TRBD1 (5 bases). The CDR3 has 13 amino acids. CDR1 and CDR2 from the germline V gene are SGHNT and YYREEE (reference sequence). The CDR3: CASTPQGKNIRYF. CDR3 nucleotide sequence: TGTGCCAGCACCCCCCAGGGCAAAAACATTCGGTACTTC.

This clonotype occurred many times. The V and J genes are TRBV11-2 and TRBJ2-7; D gene uncertain. Trimming left V 4 bases short and J 2 bases short, with 18 bases between. This CDR3 comprises 16 residues. From germline, CDR1 is SGHAT and CDR2 FQNNGV. CDR3 sequence: CASSSTIDPTPYEQYF. The CDR3 region has the DNA TGTGCCAGCAGCTCGACGATTGACCCGACCCCCTACGAGCAGTACTTC.

Ten or more counts support this clonotype. The chain combines TRBV10-3 with TRBJ2-7, with TRBD2 matching 8 bases. Germline lookup yields CDR1 ENHRY and CDR2 SYGVKD. This CDR3 spans 12 amino acids. J lost 6 bases, V lost 10 bases, and 8 bases had no gene match. The CDR3 bases are TGTGCCACAGAGAGCGGGAGATTCGAGCAGTACTTC. This translates into CATESGRFEQYF.

This clonotype appeared many times. V usage is TRBV28 and J usage is TRBJ1-1; the D gene is possibly TRBD1 (5 bases). This CDR3 has 13 residues. Germline V gene sequence: CDR1 MDHEN, CDR2 SYDVKM. The V end lost 10 bases, the J end lost 4 bases, and 16 bases lay between the germline ends. The CDR3: CAITNSRGTEAFF. CDR3 DNA: TGTGCCATCACCAATTCTAGGGGCACTGAAGCTTTCTTT.

The V and J genes are TRBV5-1 and TRBJ1-2, with D maybe TRBD1 (6 bases). The CDR3 loop spans 15 amino acids. V was clipped by 4 bases and J by 4 bases, with 17 bases between them. CDR1 is SGHRS and CDR2 is YFSETQ in the germline V gene. The CDR3: CASSQAVQGTYGYTF. The CDR3 DNA sequence: TGCGCCAGCAGCCAAGCAGTTCAGGGGACCTATGGCTACACCTTC.

The J gene is TRBJ1-5, the V gene TRBV28; D remains unclear. From germline, CDR1 is MDHEN and CDR2 SYDVKM. The germline V and J ends were trimmed by 3 bases and 2 bases, with 14 bases remaining between them. The length of the CDR3 is 16 residues. The CDR3 region has the DNA TGTGCCAGCAGTTTTCATACGGGGTCAGGCAATCAGCCCCAGCATTTT. Amino acids: CASSFHTGSGNQPQHF.

This clonotype has a count of ten or more. This chain uses TRBV2 with TRBJ1-1, with a possible D match to TRBD1 (6 bases). The V and J ends lost 8 bases and 1 base respectively, with 17 bases between them. The CDR3 is made up of 15 amino acids. Germline assignment: CDR1 SNHLY and CDR2 FYNNEI. Here the CDR3 reads CASLDPGAANTEAFF. The CDR3 region has the DNA TGTGCCAGCCTCGATCCAGGGGCCGCGAACACTGAAGCTTTCTTT.

This CDR3 reads CSARVTSRQETQYF. CDR3 in DNA: TGCAGTGCTAGAGTGACGTCACGCCAAGAGACCCAGTACTTC. The genes are TRBV20-1 and TRBJ2-5; D is unclear. The V end lost 1 base, the J end lost 1 base, and 10 bases lay between the germline ends. CDR1 is DFQATT and CDR2 is SNEGSKA in the germline V gene (reference sequence). The CDR3 is made up of 14 amino acids.

This clonotype was counted ten times or more. The chain has TRBV7-8 and TRBJ2-1; TRBD2 matches 12 bases. V dropped 5 bases and J dropped 1; count of bases not matched to a gene: 9. This CDR3 is 18 amino acids long. From germline, CDR1 is SGHVS and CDR2 FQNEAQ. This chain's CDR3 is CASSTLAGGIGSYNEQFF. For the CDR3, the DNA is TGTGCCAGCAGCACCCTAGCGGGAGGGATCGGGTCCTACAATGAGCAGTTCTTC.

This clonotype has at least ten counts. CDR3 DNA: TGTGCCAGCAGCCATCGGACTGGAGTTTCGAGCCATGAGCAGTTCTTC. It codes for CASSHRTGVSSHEQFF. The chain is built from TRBV7-2 and TRBJ2-1, with a weak D call TRBD2 (5 bases). Germline CDR1 SGHTA, CDR2 FQGNSA. This CDR3 has 16 amino acids. The ends were cut back, 5 bases at V and 8 bases at J, with 22 bases in the middle.

Ten or more counts support this clonotype. The chain uses TRBV11-3 and TRBJ2-3; no definite D call. V was cut by 5 bases and J by 5 bases, with 8 bases left in between. The germline V gene encodes CDR1 SGHNT and CDR2 YENEEA. This CDR3 has 12 amino acids. The DNA for the CDR3 is TGTGCCAGCAGCCTGGTGGAAGATACGCAGTATTTT. This sequence encodes CASSLVEDTQYF.

This clonotype was found many times. The chain combines TRBV9 with TRBJ1-2, with 7 nucleotides matching TRBD1. J gave up 4 bases and V 2 bases, and 8 bases lay outside the gene matches. The CDR3 is made up of 15 amino acids. Germline CDR1 reads SGDLS; CDR2 reads YYNGEE. CDR3 sequence reads: CASSVTGSGAYGYTF. The CDR3, as DNA: TGTGCCAGCAGCGTGACAGGGTCGGGTGCCTATGGCTACACCTTC.

The chain employs TRBV7-3 and TRBJ2-5, with TRBD1 matching 9 bases. Looked up from germline, CDR1 is SGHTA and CDR2 is FQGTGA. J was trimmed by 4 bases and V by 5 bases; bases with no gene match: 5. The CDR3 runs to 14 residues. CDR3 nucleotides: TGTGCCAGCAGCCACACAGGGGGCGCAGAGACCCAGTACTTC. This encodes CASSHTGGAETQYF.

This clonotype was counted ten times or more. CDR3 coding DNA: TGTGCCAGCAGTCGTATTGAGGGCACCGGGGAGCTGTTTTTT. It codes for CASSRIEGTGELFF. The gene calls are TRBV6-2 or TRBV6-3 and TRBJ2-2; maybe TRBD2 (5 bases). Germline V gene data show CDR1 as MNHEY and CDR2 as SVGEGT. The length of the CDR3 is 14 residues. The V gene lost 5 bases and the J gene lost 4 bases, with 11 bases spanning the gap.

The V gene is TRBV11-2, the J gene TRBJ2-1; D might be TRBD2 (6 bases). Between the trimmed V and J ends, which lost 2 bases and 8 bases, there was a span of 10 bases. The germline gives CDR1 SGHAT, CDR2 FQNNGV. The length of the CDR3 is 13 residues. CDR3: CASSLWRGDEQFF. CDR3 sequence (DNA): TGTGCCAGCAGCTTATGGAGGGGCGATGAGCAGTTCTTC.

This sequence joins TRBV12-3 or TRBV12-4 and TRBJ2-1; D gene uncertain. With 7 bases removed from V and 0 bases from J, the gap between germline ends came to 16 bases. The CDR3 runs to 16 residues. CDR3 bases: TGTGCCAGCACCCCCGGCCGGGTGGGCTCCTACAATGAGCAGTTCTTC. Its protein is CASTPGRVGSYNEQFF.

With respect to this clonotype: A much larger clone differs by one base, so this may be a read error. DNA of the CDR3: TGTGCCAGCAGCAAGACTAGCGGGTACTACGAGAAGTACTTC. Its translation: CASSKTSGYYEKYF. The gene calls are TRBV6-1 and TRBJ2-7, with 10 bases that match TRBD2. Germline-derived CDR1 and CDR2 are MNHNS and SASEGT. The CDR3 covers 14 residues.

The table lists this clonotype with many counts. V is TRBV14 and J is TRBJ2-1; D possibly corresponds to TRBD1 (6 bases). The CDR3 runs to 14 residues. V lost 1 base, J lost 9 bases, and 13 bases lay in between. In germline, CDR1 is SGHDN, CDR2 FVKESK. The CDR3 sequence: CASSQVRGSGEQFF. CDR3 sequence (DNA): TGTGCCAGCAGCCAAGTCAGGGGATCTGGTGAGCAGTTCTTC.

The gene calls are TRBV3-1 and TRBJ2-1; 10 positions match TRBD2. CDR3 size: 13 residues. In germline, CDR1 is LGHDT, CDR2 YNNKEL (reference sequence). With 0 bases clipped from V and 14 bases from J, the junction kept 4 bases outside the gene matches. The DNA of the CDR3 is TGTGCCAGCAGCCAAGACCCTAGCGGGGGTGAGTTCTTC. It yields the protein CASSQDPSGGEFF.

Ten or more counts support this clonotype. The chain combines TRBV4-3 with TRBJ2-7, with D unclear. Per germline, CDR1 LGHNA and CDR2 YSLEER. This CDR3 spans 13 amino acids. V lost 1 base and J lost 7, with 11 bases in between. The CDR3 DNA reads as TGCGCCAGCAGCCAAGGCGTGCAAGGGGAGCAGTACTTC. Translating it yields CASSQGVQGEQYF.

This rearrangement joins TRBV25-1 to TRBJ1-6, with a possible D match to TRBD1 (5 bases). The CDR3 totals 16 residues. Trimming removed 0 bases from V and 7 bases from J, with 13 bases in between. CDR1 is MGHDK, CDR2 SYGVNS, per germline. CDR3 protein: CASSEYKGRENSPLHF. DNA of the CDR3: TGTGCCAGCAGTGAATATAAGGGGCGGGAGAATTCACCCCTCCACTTT.

As regards this clonotype: At one end, the junction sequence differs from germline, possibly due to a read error. J is TRBJ2-3 and V is TRBV12-3 or TRBV12-4; tentatively, D is TRBD1 (6 bases). The CDR3 covers 17 residues. Here the CDR3 reads CTSSSLGTLTSTDTQYF. CDR3 sequence (DNA): TGTACCAGCAGTTCTCTCGGGACATTAACTAGCACAGATACGCAGTATTTT.

V is TRBV29-1 and J is TRBJ2-7, with a tentative D call TRBD2 (6 bases). The CDR3 length is 12 residues. Trimming pared 7 bases from V and 0 bases from J, leaving 10 bases between. CDR1 is SQVTM, CDR2 ANQGSEA, per germline. The CDR3 here is CSAGTYSYEQYF. In DNA, the CDR3 is TGCAGCGCCGGGACTTACTCCTACGAGCAGTACTTC.

The J gene is TRBJ2-5, the V gene TRBV24-1; D perhaps matches TRBD2 (5 bases). The CDR3 extends over 15 amino acids. Trimming stripped 0 bases from V and 5 bases from J, with 12 bases between. Germline V gene data show CDR1 as KGHDR and CDR2 as SFDVKD. Here the CDR3 DNA reads TGTGCCACCAGTGATTTGGCCGGGGATGGGGAGACCCAGTACTTC. Translating it yields CATSDLAGDGETQYF.

The table lists this clonotype with many counts. The J gene is TRBJ2-7, the V gene TRBV20-1; no reliable D call. This CDR3 is 15 amino acids long. V lost 6 bases and J lost 2, with 20 bases in between. Per germline, CDR1 DFQATT and CDR2 SNEGSKA (reference sequence). CDR3 in amino acids: CSASDSHTTTYEQYF. CDR3 DNA: TGCAGTGCATCCGATTCCCATACTACCACCTACGAGCAGTACTTC.

This sequence joins TRBV18 and TRBJ2-2; the match to TRBD2 covers 10 bases. With 0 bases clipped from V and 7 bases from J, the junction kept 2 bases outside the gene matches. The CDR3 spans 15 residues. Germline V gene sequence: CDR1 KGHSH, CDR2 LQKENI. CDR3 bases: TGTGCCAGCTCACCACCTAGCGGGAGGATCGGGGAGCTGTTTTTT. The encoded protein is CASSPPSGRIGELFF.

This clonotype was counted many times. CDR3 sequence reads: CSASGREGLRSRSTDTQYF. For the CDR3, the DNA is TGCAGTGCTAGCGGGCGGGAGGGCCTTCGGTCGAGAAGCACAGATACGCAGTATTTT. This sequence joins TRBV20-1 and TRBJ2-3; 9 bases fit TRBD2. Germline CDR1 reads DFQATT; CDR2 reads SNEGSKA (reference sequence). V was pared by 3 bases and J by 0 bases, with 16 bases of the junction left unmatched. The CDR3 is 19 amino acids.

This clonotype was seen a handful of times. A read error may produce the germline difference seen at one junction end. The chain has TRBV7-9 and TRBJ1-4; maybe TRBD1 (6 bases). CDR1 and CDR2 (germline): SEHNR, FQNEAQ (reference sequence). The CDR3 has 16 amino acids. The CDR3 bases are TGTGCCAGCAGCTTAATACAGGGTGCAACTAATGAGAAACTGTTTTTT. It yields the protein CASSLIQGATNEKLFF.

On this clonotype itself: A clone one base away is much larger, so this may be a read error. The final CDR3 position lacks the conserved phenylalanine or tryptophan, pointing to a likely read error. The rearrangement uses TRBV7-9 and TRBJ1-1; TRBD1 might be the D (5 bases). V was clipped by 4 bases and J by 1 base, with 10 bases between them. Germline V gives CDR1 SEHNR, CDR2 FQNEAQ (reference sequence). CDR3 length equals 14 residues. The CDR3 here is CASSSPDRNTEAFL. The DNA for the CDR3 is TGTGCCAGCAGCTCACCTGACAGGAACACTGAAGCTTTCCTT.

The chain recombines TRBV5-6 with TRBJ1-2, with TRBD1 as a possible D gene (5 bases). The germline V gene encodes CDR1 SGHDT and CDR2 YYEEEE. V was clipped by 0 bases and J by 7 bases, with 22 bases between them. The CDR3 is 17 residues long. DNA for the CDR3: TGTGCCAGCAGCTTGGAACGGCGGGACCTCCTGGTTGGTGGCTACACCTTC. The encoded protein is CASSLERRDLLVGGYTF.